The clone carrying this T cell receptor beta chain was counted only a few times. Its antigen is not identified. This sample was included in a study of CD8+CD57+ T cells in acquired aplastic anemia. As for the study in general: Around 3.2 ug was the average amount of DNA from sorted CD4+ and CD8+ cells. Read counts for CD4+ cells (from healthy donors) averaged about 10 million. Whole-study findings and limits: Patients and controls turned out to have 25 to 30 CD8+ CDR3 sequences in common.

The use of genomic DNA as template underpinned the TCR beta VDJ and CDR3 profiling. TCRdb ran MiXCR on the reads and lists one entry per CDR3 protein. Of under 200,000 distinct CDR3 sequences in the sample, roughly 40% were seen once. Specimen: sorted CD4+, CD8+, or CD8+CD57+ T cells (not recorded which) from PBMCs. The source of this sequence is a human donor in good health.

CDR3 in DNA: TGTGCCAGCAGCGTCTCTAGCACAGATACGCAGTATTTT. Translated: CASSVSSTDTQYF. The chain employs TRBV7-2 and TRBJ2-3; D is unclear. CDR1 is SGHTA and CDR2 is FQGNSA in the germline V gene. V gave up 5 bases and J gave up 0 bases, with 6 bases separating them. The CDR3 has 13 amino acids. The whole variable domain, filled in from reference TRBV7-2 and TRBJ2-3, reads GAGVSQSPSNKVTEKGKDVELRCDPISGHTALYWYRQSLGQGLEFLIYFQGNSAPDKSGLPSDRFSAERTGGSVSTLTIQRTQQEDSAVYLCASSVSSTDTQYFGPGTRLTVL.